Below, one TCR beta chain is given with its context. What it binds is unknown. The record originates from a study of cytomegalovirus exposure and HLA in healthy donors. The overall study: As an earlier analysis found, 180 million or so T cells yielded about 120 million unique TCR beta sequences.

Points from the study as a whole: For most TCR sequences rarity was the rule, although some public TCRs occurred in many donors. Later analysis demonstrated an association between a missense DCLRE1C variant and TCR beta V- and J-gene trimming.

CDR1 and CDR2 (germline): SQVTM, ANQGSEA. The CDR3 runs to 13 residues. The V end lost 7 bases, the J end lost 8 bases, and 20 bases lay between the germline ends. 60 Vbeta and 13 Jbeta primers were used in PCR. Profiling relied on immunoSEQ multiplex PCR, and the TCRdb table lists in-frame clones only, not all of them. The sample consists of about 150,000 clones, about 83% of them appearing once. The genes are TRBV29-1 and TRBJ1-2, with D maybe TRBD1 (5 bases). Source material: PBMCs. The clonotype comes from a woman aged 40 to 55 in good health and CMV-seronegative. Here the CDR3 reads CSGRTGTAGGYTF. CDR3 bases: TGCAGCGGACGCACCGGGACGGCGGGGGGCTACACCTTC.